Below, one T cell receptor beta chain is given with its context. The target antigen is unknown. CDR1 is SGHNT and CDR2 is YYREEE in the germline V gene (reference sequence). The V gene end was trimmed by 3 bases and the J gene end by 7 bases; junction bases not matched to a gene: 8. The CDR3 runs to 15 residues. Construction of TCR beta libraries was performed using quantitative 5'-RACE with molecular barcodes. Each CDR3 protein is one row after TCRdb ran MiXCR on the 5' RACE reads. This sample carries about 39,000 distinct CDR3 sequences, over 9% of them seen once, and the ten largest clones take roughly 16%. The entry originates in a study of CD8 T cells in ankylosing spondylitis. Study observations and caveats: Reported data indicate significant enrichment of disease-linked clones within matched ankylosing spondylitis synovial fluid. The authors found the disease-linked clones to be CD8+ and relatively rare in peripheral blood. Seemingly characteristic of ankylosing spondylitis blood was a TCR beta motif consisting of about 8 highly homologous variants.

This TCR derives from a male donor with ankylosing spondylitis or in good health (not recorded which). The sequencing sample was made of blood, either unsorted or a sorted T cell fraction (not recorded which). V usage is TRBV5-4 and J usage is TRBJ2-1, with 9 bases lining up with TRBD2. The CDR3 is CASSSNLAGENEQFF. CDR3 DNA: TGTGCCAGCAGCTCCAACTTAGCGGGAGAAAATGAGCAGTTCTTC.